This entry lists 21 T cell receptor beta chains sequenced from one sample in a study of blood T cell repertoires in COVID-19. Data came from immunoSEQ multiplex PCR; TCRdb stores just in-frame clones and leaves some out. Seen here are some 240,000 clones, 85% observed once, and the top ten hold 2.4%. Sequenced: peripheral blood. These receptor sequences come from a woman between 65 and 79 years old with COVID-19, enrolled during active disease.

The chain joins TRBV19 to TRBJ1-5; 9 nucleotides align to TRBD1. The V and J ends lost 2 bases and 4 bases, in that order; junction bases with no gene match: 6. Germline V CDR1 and CDR2: LNHDA, SQIVND (reference sequence). This CDR3 has 16 amino acids. CDR3 loop: CASSIKVGTGNQPQHF. In DNA form, the CDR3 reads TGTGCCAGTAGTATAAAAGTAGGGACAGGGAATCAGCCCCAGCATTTT.

The chain has TRBV16 and TRBJ1-1; a possible D gene is TRBD1 (5 bases). This CDR3 has 13 residues. CDR1 KGHSY and CDR2 FQNENV come from the germline V gene. Between the trimmed V and J ends, which lost 6 bases and 0 bases, there was a span of 8 bases. CDR3 sequence reads: CASSQTVNTEAFF. The DNA of the CDR3 is TGTGCCAGCAGTCAGACAGTGAACACTGAAGCTTTCTTT.

This clone was seen only a few times. Here the CDR3 reads CASSPALRRNYGYTF. In DNA form, the CDR3 reads TGTGCCAGCAGCCCTGCCCTTCGCAGGAACTATGGCTACACCTTC. The chain recombines TRBV7-2 with TRBJ1-2; no definite D call. V lost 5 bases and J 2 bases, leaving 15 bases between the germline ends. The CDR3 consists of 15 residues. The germline V gene encodes CDR1 SGHTA and CDR2 FQGNSA.

Of note for this clone: Distinct nucleotide sequences in the sample also encode this CDR3. This chain uses TRBV30 with TRBJ1-4; perhaps TRBD1 as D (6 bases). The CDR3 extends over 13 amino acids. V was clipped by 3 bases and J by 7 bases, with 12 bases between them. Germline lookup yields CDR1 GTSNPN and CDR2 SVGIG (reference sequence). This CDR3 reads CAWSGGGGEKLFF. CDR3 in DNA: TGTGCCTGGAGCGGAGGGGGGGGTGAAAAACTGTTTTTT.

The chain links TRBV27 to TRBJ2-7; 8 nucleotides align to TRBD1. Per germline, CDR1 MNHEY and CDR2 SMNVEV (reference sequence). Losses at the gene ends were 0 bases for V and 3 bases for J; bases not matched to a gene: 4. This CDR3 comprises 15 residues. The CDR3 loop is CASSLSARGLYEQYF. The CDR3 region has the DNA TGTGCCAGCAGTTTATCGGCCAGGGGGCTCTACGAGCAGTACTTC.

The rearrangement links TRBV7-2 to TRBJ1-2; 10 positions agree with TRBD1. Germline V gives CDR1 SGHTA, CDR2 FQGNSA. The CDR3 contains 14 residues. Germline trimming cut 4 bases from V and 4 bases from J; bases unmatched to any gene: 3. CDR3 nucleotides: TGTGCCAGCAGCTGGGACAGGGGAGCCTATGGCTACACCTTC. Residues: CASSWDRGAYGYTF.

V and J are TRBV19 and TRBJ1-2; no clear D gene. This CDR3 is 10 amino acids long. Trimming removed 11 bases at V and 4 bases at J, with 8 bases between. Germline CDR1 and CDR2: LNHDA and SQIVND (reference sequence). This CDR3 is CASGAYGYTF. In DNA, the CDR3 is TGTGCCTCCGGAGCCTATGGCTACACCTTC.

The rearrangement uses TRBV30 and TRBJ2-5; TRBD1 matches 7 bases. The CDR3 sequence is 13 residues long. The ends lost 7 bases at V and 1 base at J; junction bases unmatched: 6. Germline V CDR1 and CDR2: GTSNPN, SVGIG (reference sequence). Here the CDR3 reads CASSRQGQETQYF. CDR3 DNA: TGTGCCTCCTCCCGACAGGGCCAAGAGACCCAGTACTTC.

CDR3: CASSQHGTHVGYGYTF. CDR3 DNA sequence: TGTGCCAGCAGCCAACACGGGACTCACGTAGGCTATGGCTACACCTTC. This sequence joins TRBV5-4 and TRBJ1-2; tentatively, D is TRBD1 (5 bases). Germline V CDR1 and CDR2: SGHNT, YYREEE (reference sequence). CDR3 length equals 16 residues. Trimming removed 4 bases at V and 4 bases at J, with 20 bases between. Based on the CDR3 plus reference TRBV5-4 and TRBJ1-2, the full variable domain is ETGVTQSPTHLIKTRGQQVTLRCSSQSGHNTVSWYQQALGQGPQFIFQYYREEENGRGNFPPRFSGLQFPNYSSELNVNALELDDSALYLCASSQHGTHVGYGYTFGSGTRLTVV.

This chain joins TRBV5-1 and TRBJ1-1; no reliable D call. Germline lookup yields CDR1 SGHRS and CDR2 YFSETQ. The length of the CDR3 is 14 residues. V dropped 2 bases and J dropped 0 bases, with 8 bases sitting between them. The CDR3 sequence: CASSFRLMNTEAFF. CDR3 DNA sequence: TGCGCCAGCAGCTTTCGACTGATGAACACTGAAGCTTTCTTT.

This chain joins TRBV5-1 and TRBJ1-1; perhaps TRBD1 as D (6 bases). The V end was cut by 3 bases, the J end by 3 bases, with 12 bases between. This CDR3 is 14 amino acids long. Germline CDR1 is SGHRS and CDR2 is YFSETQ. The CDR3 here is CASSSLQGYTEAFF. For the CDR3, the DNA is TGCGCCAGCAGCTCCCTACAGGGATACACTGAAGCTTTCTTT.

This clone was detected only a few times. The rearrangement uses TRBV6-5 and TRBJ2-7, with TRBD2 matching over 7 bases. The CDR3 has 14 amino acids. CDR1 is MNHEY, CDR2 SVGAGI, per germline. The J segment lost 3 bases and the V segment lost 6 bases, leaving 8 bases of the junction unmatched. The CDR3 here is CASSPPGGYYEQYF. The DNA of the CDR3 is TGTGCCAGCAGCCCCCCGGGAGGCTACTACGAGCAGTACTTC.

The V call is TRBV5-6, the J call TRBJ1-5; TRBD1 might be the D (5 bases). The CDR3 has 15 amino acids. V was pared by 3 bases and J by 3 bases, with 13 bases between. CDR1 is SGHDT and CDR2 is YYEEEE in the germline V gene. The CDR3 nucleotides read TGTGCCAGCAGCTCCTTCGACAGCTACAATCAGCCCCAGCATTTT. Translated, it gives CASSSFDSYNQPQHF.

This chain connects TRBV9 to TRBJ2-3, with 8 positions matching TRBD2. The junction had 14 bases not matched to a gene; V was cut back by 0 bases and J by 2 bases. CDR3 length: 19 amino acids. In germline, CDR1 is SGDLS, CDR2 YYNGEE. Here the CDR3 DNA reads TGTGCCAGCAGCGTAGTCGGGACTAGATCCTATACCCCCACAGATACGCAGTATTTT. Translating gives CASSVVGTRSYTPTDTQYF. Full variable domain (remainder filled in from reference TRBV9 and TRBJ2-3): DSGVTQTPKHLITATGQRVTLRCSPRSGDLSVYWYQQSLDQGLQFLIQYYNGEERAKGNILERFSAQQFPDLHSELNLSSLELGDSALYFCASSVVGTRSYTPTDTQYFGPGTRLTVL.

CDR3 in amino acids: CASSGDRALSGNTIYF. CDR3 in DNA: TGTGCCAGCAGTGGGGACAGGGCCCTCTCTGGAAACACCATATATTTT. This chain links TRBV6-1 with TRBJ1-3; TRBD1 matches at 9 bases. The CDR3 spans 16 residues. The V gene end was trimmed by 4 bases and the J gene end by 0 bases; junction bases not matched to a gene: 4. Germline V CDR1 and CDR2: MNHNS, SASEGT.

This chain joins TRBV2 and TRBJ1-3, with a weak D call TRBD1 (5 bases). V lost 6 bases and J 0 bases, leaving 12 bases between the germline ends. There are 15 residues in the CDR3. CDR1 SNHLY and CDR2 FYNNEI come from the germline V gene. The CDR3 is CASSLSTVSGNTIYF. DNA of the CDR3: TGTGCCAGCAGCCTATCGACAGTCTCTGGAAACACCATATATTTT.

This chain links TRBV10-3 with TRBJ1-6; 7 nucleotides align to TRBD1. In germline, CDR1 is ENHRY, CDR2 SYGVKD. V shed 0 bases and J 9 bases; nucleotides not matched to a gene: 5. The CDR3 length is 15 residues. The CDR3: CAISESTGPGSPLHF. The CDR3 DNA reads as TGTGCCATCAGTGAGTCGACAGGGCCTGGTTCACCCCTCCACTTT.

V usage is TRBV10-2 and J usage is TRBJ1-1, with 9 bases matching TRBD1. The CDR3 is 16 residues long. V was clipped by 2 bases and J by 8 bases; unmatched bases: 12. The germline CDR1 and CDR2 sequences are WSHSY and SAAADI. The CDR3 DNA reads TGCGCCAGCAGTGAGAACGCGGGAACAGGGGGCGCGGAAGCTTTCTTT. Translation gives CASSENAGTGGAEAFF.

The chain couples TRBV19 to TRBJ1-2; the D gene is possibly TRBD1 (6 bases). The CDR3 has 15 amino acids. Germline loops: CDR1 LNHDA, CDR2 SQIVND (reference sequence). V was pared by 3 bases and J by 1 base, with 12 bases between. The DNA for the CDR3 is TGTGCCAGTAGTATTAAGGGGGTGATTAACTATGGCTACACCTTC. Translated: CASSIKGVINYGYTF.

The CDR3 region has the DNA TGTGCCAGCAGCTTAGGGGGGCTCACAGGGGTAAACTATGGCTACACCTTC. Translating it yields CASSLGGLTGVNYGYTF. V and J are TRBV7-2 and TRBJ1-2, with 7 bases fitting TRBD1. Per the germline V gene, CDR1 is SGHTA and CDR2 is FQGNSA. With 1 base clipped from V and 2 bases from J, the junction kept 10 bases outside the gene matches. The CDR3 sequence is 17 residues long.

For the CDR3, the DNA is TGTGCCAGCAGCTTACCGGGAAGGGACTACGAGCAGTACTTC. This sequence encodes CASSLPGRDYEQYF. The chain joins TRBV5-5 to TRBJ2-7; D possibly corresponds to TRBD2 (5 bases). CDR1 and CDR2 from the germline V gene are SGHKS and YYEKEE (reference sequence). The CDR3 covers 14 residues. Trimming stripped 2 bases from V and 3 bases from J, with 12 bases between.